This record looks at one T cell receptor beta chain sequence and its context. V was shortened by 10 bases and J by 0 bases, with 19 bases between the two germline ends. Germline assignment: CDR1 SEHNR and CDR2 FQNEAQ (reference sequence). This CDR3 spans 16 amino acids. PCR used 60 Vbeta primers and 13 Jbeta primers. Repertoires were generated with immunoSEQ multiplex PCR, while TCRdb's copy carries only in-frame clones and drops some. Here the sample spans about 180,000 clones, 70% to 80% being singletons. The source of the sample is a study of cytomegalovirus exposure and HLA in healthy donors. The overall study: Falling in the Caucasian-associated ancestry cluster were roughly 80% of 300 to 500 genotyped donors.

The sequenced sample consisted of PBMCs. This TCR came from a man in his 60s in good health and CMV-seronegative. V usage is TRBV7-9 and J usage is TRBJ2-1, with a tentative D call TRBD2 (5 bases). DNA for the CDR3: TGTGCCACTGCCGGGGTTGGCAGGAGCTCCTACAATGAGCAGTTCTTC. Translation gives CATAGVGRSSYNEQFF.